This TCR beta chain was identified during a study of cytomegalovirus exposure and HLA in healthy donors. About this clone: The antigen is unknown.

Germline lookup yields CDR1 LGHNA and CDR2 YSLEER. This CDR3 contains 16 residues. V lost 1 base, J lost 6 bases, and 13 bases lay in between. Primers included in the PCR were 60 Vbeta and 13 Jbeta primers. Clones were read by immunoSEQ multiplex PCR, and TCRdb kept only the in-frame ones, dropping some. Of about 190,000 clones listed, approximately 86% are singletons. Study results and limitations: The authors listed 164 TCR beta chains as cytomegalovirus-associated. Later analysis identified several of the most significant clusters that appeared linked to common viral pathogens.

Sequenced: PBMCs. This TCR derives from a woman aged 18-29 years in good health and CMV-seronegative. The chain has TRBV4-3 and TRBJ1-6; TRBD1 might be the D (5 bases). CDR3 in DNA: TGCGCCAGCAGCCAAGCGGGACGGCGGGGTAATTCACCCCTCCACTTT. Amino acids: CASSQAGRRGNSPLHF.